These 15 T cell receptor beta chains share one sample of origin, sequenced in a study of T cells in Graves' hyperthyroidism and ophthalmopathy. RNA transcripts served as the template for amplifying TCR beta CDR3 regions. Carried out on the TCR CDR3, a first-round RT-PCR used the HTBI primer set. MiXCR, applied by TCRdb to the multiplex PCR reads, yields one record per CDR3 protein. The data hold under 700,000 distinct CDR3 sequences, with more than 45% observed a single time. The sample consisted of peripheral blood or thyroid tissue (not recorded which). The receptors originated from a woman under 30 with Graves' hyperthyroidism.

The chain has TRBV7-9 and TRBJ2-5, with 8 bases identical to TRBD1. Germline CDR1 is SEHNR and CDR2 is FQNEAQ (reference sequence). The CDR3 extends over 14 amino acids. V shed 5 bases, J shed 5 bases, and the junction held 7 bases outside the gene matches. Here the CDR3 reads CASSHRTGIETQYF. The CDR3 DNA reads TGTGCCAGCAGCCACAGGACAGGGATCGAGACCCAGTACTTC.

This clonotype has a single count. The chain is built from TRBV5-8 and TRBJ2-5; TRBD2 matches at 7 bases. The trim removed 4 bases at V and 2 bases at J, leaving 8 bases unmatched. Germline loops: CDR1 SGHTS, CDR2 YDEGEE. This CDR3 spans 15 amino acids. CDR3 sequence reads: CASSAVWEGQETQYF. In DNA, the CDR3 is TGTGCCAGCAGCGCGGTGTGGGAGGGACAAGAGACCCAGTACTTC.

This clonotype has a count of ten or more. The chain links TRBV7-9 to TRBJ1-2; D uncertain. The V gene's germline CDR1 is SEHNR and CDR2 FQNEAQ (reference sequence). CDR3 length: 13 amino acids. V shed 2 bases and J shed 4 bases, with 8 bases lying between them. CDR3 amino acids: CASSLKGLYGYTF. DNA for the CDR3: TGTGCCAGCAGCTTAAAAGGGCTCTATGGCTACACCTTC.

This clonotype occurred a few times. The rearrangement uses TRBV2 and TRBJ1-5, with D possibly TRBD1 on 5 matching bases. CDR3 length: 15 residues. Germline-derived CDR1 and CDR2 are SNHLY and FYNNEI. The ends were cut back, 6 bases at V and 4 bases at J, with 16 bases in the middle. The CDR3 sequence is CASSRDSGGNQPQHF. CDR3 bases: TGTGCCAGCAGCCGAGACAGCGGCGGAAATCAGCCCCAGCATTTT. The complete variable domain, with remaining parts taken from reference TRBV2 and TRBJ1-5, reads EPEVTQTPSHQVTQMGQEVILRCVPISNHLYFYWYRQILGQKVEFLVSFYNNEISEKSEIFDDQFSVERPDGSNFTLKIRSTKLEDSAMYFCASSRDSGGNQPQHFGDGTRLSIL.

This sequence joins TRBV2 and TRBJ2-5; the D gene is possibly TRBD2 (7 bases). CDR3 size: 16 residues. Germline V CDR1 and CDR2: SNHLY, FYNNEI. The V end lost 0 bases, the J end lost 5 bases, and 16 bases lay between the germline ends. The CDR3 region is CASSEAGGGVRETQYF. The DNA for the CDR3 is TGTGCCAGCAGTGAAGCGGGCGGGGGCGTTAGGGAGACCCAGTACTTC.

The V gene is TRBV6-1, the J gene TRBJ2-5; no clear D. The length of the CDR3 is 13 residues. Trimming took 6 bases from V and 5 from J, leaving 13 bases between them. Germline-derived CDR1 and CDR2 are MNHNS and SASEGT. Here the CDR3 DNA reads TGTGCCAGCAGGGGTTGGGAAGCGGAGACCCAGTACTTC. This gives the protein CASRGWEAETQYF.

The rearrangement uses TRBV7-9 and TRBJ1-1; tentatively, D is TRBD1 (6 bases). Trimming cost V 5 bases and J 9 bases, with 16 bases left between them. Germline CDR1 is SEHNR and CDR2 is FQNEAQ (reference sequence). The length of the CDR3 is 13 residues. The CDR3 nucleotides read TGTGCCAGCAGCGGAGGGGGATCTTGGCAAGCTTTCTTT. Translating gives CASSGGGSWQAFF.

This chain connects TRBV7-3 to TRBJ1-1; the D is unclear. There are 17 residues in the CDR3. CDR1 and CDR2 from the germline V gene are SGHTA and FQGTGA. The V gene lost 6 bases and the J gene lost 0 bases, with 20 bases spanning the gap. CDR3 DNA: TGTGCCAGCAGTTACTCGAGCCGGACCCCCATGAACACTGAAGCTTTCTTT. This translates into CASSYSSRTPMNTEAFF.

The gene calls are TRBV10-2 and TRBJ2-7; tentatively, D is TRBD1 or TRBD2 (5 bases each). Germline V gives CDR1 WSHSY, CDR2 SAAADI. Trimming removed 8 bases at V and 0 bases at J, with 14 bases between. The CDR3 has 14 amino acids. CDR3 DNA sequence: TGCGCCAGCCGGGGCTCAGAAAGCTCCTACGAGCAGTACTTC. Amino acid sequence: CASRGSESSYEQYF.

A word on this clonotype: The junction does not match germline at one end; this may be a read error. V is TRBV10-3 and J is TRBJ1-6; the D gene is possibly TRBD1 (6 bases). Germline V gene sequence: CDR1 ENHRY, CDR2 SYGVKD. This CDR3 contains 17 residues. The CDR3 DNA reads TGTGCCAGCAGTCTCCGACAGGCAGGGAATATGAATTCACCCCTCCACTTT. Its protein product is CASSLRQAGNMNSPLHF.

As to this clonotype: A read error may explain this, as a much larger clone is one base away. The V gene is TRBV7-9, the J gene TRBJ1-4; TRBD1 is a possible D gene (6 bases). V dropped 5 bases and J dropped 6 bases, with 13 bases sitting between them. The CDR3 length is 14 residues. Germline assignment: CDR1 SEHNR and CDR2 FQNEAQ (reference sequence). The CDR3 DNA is TGTGCCAGCAGCGCGGTGACAGGTCATGAAAAACTGTTTTTT. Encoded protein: CASSAVTGHEKLFF.

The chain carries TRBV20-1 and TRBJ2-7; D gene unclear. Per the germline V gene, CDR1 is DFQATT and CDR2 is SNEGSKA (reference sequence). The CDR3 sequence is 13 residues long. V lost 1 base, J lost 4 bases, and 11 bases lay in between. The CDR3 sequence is CSARAESWYEQYF. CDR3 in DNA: TGCAGTGCTAGAGCGGAGTCCTGGTACGAGCAGTACTTC.

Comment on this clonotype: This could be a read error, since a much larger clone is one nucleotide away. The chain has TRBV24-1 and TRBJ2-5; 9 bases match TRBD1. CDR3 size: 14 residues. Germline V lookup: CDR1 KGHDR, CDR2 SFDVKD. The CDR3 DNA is TGTACCACCAGTAGGGGACAGGGATGGGAGACCCAGTACTTC. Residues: CTTSRGQGWETQYF.

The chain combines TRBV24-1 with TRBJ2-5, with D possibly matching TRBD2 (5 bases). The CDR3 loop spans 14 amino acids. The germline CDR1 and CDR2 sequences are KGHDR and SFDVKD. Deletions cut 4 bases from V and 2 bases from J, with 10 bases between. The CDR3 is CATSDGIGQETQYF. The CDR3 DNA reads TGTGCCACCAGTGACGGGATCGGGCAAGAGACCCAGTACTTC.

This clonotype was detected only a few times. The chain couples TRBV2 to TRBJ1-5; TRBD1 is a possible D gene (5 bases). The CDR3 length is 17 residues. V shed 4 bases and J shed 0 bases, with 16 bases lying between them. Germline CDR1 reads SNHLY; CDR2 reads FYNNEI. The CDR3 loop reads CASSVSRDDYSNQPQHF. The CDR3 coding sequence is TGTGCCAGCAGTGTAAGCAGGGACGACTATAGCAATCAGCCCCAGCATTTT.